What follows are 12 T cell receptor beta chains derived from one specimen sequenced in a study of cytomegalovirus exposure and HLA in healthy donors. Vbeta (60) and Jbeta (13) primers were used in the PCR. Method: immunoSEQ multiplex PCR; TCRdb's copy keeps in-frame clones and lacks some. The sample lists 100,000 to 150,000 clones; roughly 70% were seen once. Sequenced input: PBMCs. The receptors stem from a man in his forties in good health and CMV-seropositive.

The chain joins TRBV5-1 to TRBJ2-7; TRBD1 matches at 11 bases. The V segment lost 3 bases and the J segment 2 bases; nucleotides outside the gene matches: 7. Germline-derived CDR1 and CDR2 are SGHRS and YFSETQ. The length of the CDR3 is 16 residues. As DNA, the CDR3 is TGCGCCAGCAGCTACGGGGGGGGACAGGGGGCCTACGAGCAGTACTTC. This codes for CASSYGGGQGAYEQYF.

The CDR3 loop reads CATKTSSYNEQFF. The CDR3 bases are TGTGCCACCAAGACTAGCTCCTACAATGAGCAGTTCTTC. V gene TRBV6-5 combines with J gene TRBJ2-1, with TRBD2 as a possible D gene (6 bases). V was shortened by 10 bases and J by 0 bases, with 10 bases between the two germline ends. CDR3 length equals 13 residues. Germline V lookup: CDR1 MNHEY, CDR2 SVGAGI.

This clone was counted between two and nine times. This chain connects TRBV15 to TRBJ2-1, with 8 bases matching TRBD1. The ends lost 4 bases at V and 8 bases at J; junction bases unmatched: 7. Germline V gives CDR1 LNHNV, CDR2 YYDKDF (reference sequence). CDR3 length equals 14 residues. The CDR3 DNA sequence: TGTGCCACCAGCACTGACAGGGGATGGGATGAGCAGTTCTTC. Amino acid sequence: CATSTDRGWDEQFF.

This chain joins TRBV10-3 and TRBJ2-5; a weak D match, TRBD2 (5 bases). V was pared by 7 bases and J by 3 bases, with 9 bases between. CDR1 ENHRY and CDR2 SYGVKD come from the germline V gene. This CDR3 is built from 12 residues. CDR3 amino acids: CAIKGSEETQYF. CDR3 DNA: TGTGCCATCAAAGGTAGCGAAGAGACCCAGTACTTC.

The chain uses TRBV28 and TRBJ2-2; tentatively, D is TRBD2 (6 bases). This CDR3 is 14 amino acids long. Germline values: CDR1 MDHEN, CDR2 SYDVKM. Trimming stripped 4 bases from V and 3 bases from J, with 9 bases between. The CDR3 spells CASSSRLDTGELFF. DNA for the CDR3: TGTGCCAGCAGTTCCCGACTAGACACCGGGGAGCTGTTTTTT.

The chain has TRBV27 and TRBJ1-5; D may be TRBD1 (5 bases). The V gene lost 7 bases and the J gene lost 6 bases, with 16 bases spanning the gap. The CDR3 has 14 residues. Germline CDR1 MNHEY, CDR2 SMNVEV (reference sequence). Here the CDR3 DNA reads TGTGCCAGCAATACCGGGGGGTACGGTCAGCCCCAGCATTTT. Encoded protein: CASNTGGYGQPQHF.

The sample holds one count of this clone. This chain joins TRBV19 and TRBJ1-4; D may be TRBD1 (6 bases). CDR1 LNHDA and CDR2 SQIVND come from the germline V gene (reference sequence). This CDR3 spans 12 amino acids. Trimming removed 7 bases at V and 8 bases at J, with 11 bases between. For the CDR3, the DNA is TGTGCCAGTATCCGGGGGGCCGAAAAACTGTTTTTT. This translates into CASIRGAEKLFF.

There are a few counts of this clone. The chain has TRBV4-1 and TRBJ1-2, with a tentative D call TRBD1 (5 bases). The ends were cut back, 2 bases at V and 4 bases at J, with 14 bases in the middle. The germline CDR1 and CDR2 sequences are MGHRA and YSYEKL. The CDR3 covers 15 residues. CDR3 sequence: CASSQLQVGGYGYTF. CDR3 nucleotides: TGCGCCAGCAGCCAACTGCAGGTGGGGGGCTATGGCTACACCTTC.

This sequence joins TRBV9 and TRBJ2-1; 10 bases are a match to TRBD2. Germline V lookup: CDR1 SGDLS, CDR2 YYNGEE. The junction had 4 bases not matched to a gene; V was cut back by 4 bases and J by 3 bases. This CDR3 has 15 amino acids. The CDR3 protein is CASSLLAGVYNEQFF. As DNA, the CDR3 is TGTGCCAGCAGCCTTCTAGCGGGGGTCTACAATGAGCAGTTCTTC.

In DNA form, the CDR3 reads TGTGCCACCAGAGAACAGACAGGGGGTAACTATGGCTACACCTTC. The encoded protein is CATREQTGGNYGYTF. The chain uses TRBV6-1 and TRBJ1-2; 9 positions agree with TRBD1. J was trimmed by 1 base and V by 10 bases; bases with no gene match: 10. Germline CDR1 reads MNHNS; CDR2 reads SASEGT. This CDR3 contains 15 residues.

The V call is TRBV18, the J call TRBJ1-1; 11 bases line up with TRBD1. The germline gives CDR1 KGHSH, CDR2 LQKENI. This CDR3 contains 16 residues. V was clipped by 6 bases and J by 3 bases; unmatched bases: 9. The CDR3 loop is CASSPQDRGRHTEAFF. As DNA, the CDR3 is TGTGCCAGCTCCCCTCAGGACAGGGGGCGACACACTGAAGCTTTCTTT.

Only a few counts were recorded for this clone. This chain uses TRBV19 with TRBJ1-1, with 7 positions matching TRBD1. The CDR3 totals 17 residues. Germline loops: CDR1 LNHDA, CDR2 SQIVND (reference sequence). Unmatched junction bases numbered 10, after V lost 3 bases and J lost 0 bases. The CDR3 coding sequence is TGTGCCAGTAGTATTCTTCCGGGACAGTTCATGAACACTGAAGCTTTCTTT. Protein sequence: CASSILPGQFMNTEAFF.